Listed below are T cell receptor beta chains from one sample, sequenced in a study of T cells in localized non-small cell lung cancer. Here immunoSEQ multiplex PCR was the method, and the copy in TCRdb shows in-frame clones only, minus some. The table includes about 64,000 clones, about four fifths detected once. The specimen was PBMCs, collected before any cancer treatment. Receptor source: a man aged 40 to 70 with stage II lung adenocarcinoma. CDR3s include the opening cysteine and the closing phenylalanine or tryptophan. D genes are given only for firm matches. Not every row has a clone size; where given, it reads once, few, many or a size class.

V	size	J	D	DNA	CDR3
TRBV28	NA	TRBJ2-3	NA	TGTGCCAGCAGTTTATCCCCCCAAGAGGGCCAACTTACAGATACGCAGTATTTT	CASSLSPQEGQLTDTQYF
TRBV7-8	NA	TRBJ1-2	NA	TGTGCCAGCAGCTTAGCGCCAGGGGACTATGGCTACACCTTC	CASSLAPGDYGYTF
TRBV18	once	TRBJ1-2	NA	TGTGCCAGCTCACCACCGAGGAGCGGCCTCGAGTATGGCTACACCTTC	CASSPPRSGLEYGYTF
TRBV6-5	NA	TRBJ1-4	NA	TGTGCCAGCAGCCCTATAAAAAGGGGAGGAAAACTGTTTTTT	CASSPIKRGGKLFF
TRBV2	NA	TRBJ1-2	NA	TGTGCCAGCAGTGACGTAGGGAATGGCTACACCTTC	CASSDVGNGYTF
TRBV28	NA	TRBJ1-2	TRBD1	TGTGCCAGCAGTCGACCAGGACAGGGGGCGAGGGGCTACACCTTC	CASSRPGQGARGYTF
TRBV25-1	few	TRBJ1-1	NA	TGTGCCAGTGGGGAGGGCGAAGCTTTCTTT	CASGEGEAFF
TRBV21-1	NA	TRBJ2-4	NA	NA	CASSTWGWGAGRAKNIQYF
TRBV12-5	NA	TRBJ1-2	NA	TGTGCTAGTGGTTGGGCATCGGGGAACAGCCTCGCTGACTACACCTTC	CASGWASGNSLADYTF
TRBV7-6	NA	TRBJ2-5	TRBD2	TGTGCCAGCAGCGGCTCTAGCGGGAGCGGGGAGACCCAGTACTTC	CASSGSSGSGETQYF
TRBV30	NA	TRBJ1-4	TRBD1	TGTGCCTGGAGTCAAGGCCGACAGGGGATTAATGAAAAACTGTTTTTT	CAWSQGRQGINEKLFF
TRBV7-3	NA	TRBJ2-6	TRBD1	TGTGCCAGCAGCCCAGGACAGGCCTACTCTGGGGCCAACGTCCTGACTTTC	CASSPGQAYSGANVLTF
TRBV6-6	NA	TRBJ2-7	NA	TGTGCCAGCAGCCCCCAAGGGAGCCGACCCTACTACGAGCAGTACTTC	CASSPQGSRPYYEQYF
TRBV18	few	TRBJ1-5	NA	TGTGCCAGCTCGACCGCAGGGGTTCCCAATCAGCCCCAGCATTTT	CASSTAGVPNQPQHF
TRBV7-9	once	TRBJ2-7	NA	TGTGCCAGCAGCTTACTCCCATACGAGCAGTACTTC	CASSLLPYEQYF
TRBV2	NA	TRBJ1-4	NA	TGTGCCAGCAGTGAGGGACGGTCGGGAGAAAAACTGTTTTTT	CASSEGRSGEKLFF
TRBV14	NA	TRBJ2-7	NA	TGTGCCAGCTGCGAATGGGACTGTCCCTACGAGCAGTACTTC	CASCEWDCPYEQYF
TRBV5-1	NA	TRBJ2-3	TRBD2	TGCGCCAGCAGCCTCCTAGGGACTAGCGGGCTGAGCACAGATACGCAGTATTTT	CASSLLGTSGLSTDTQYF
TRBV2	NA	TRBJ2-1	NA	TGTGCCAGCAGTGTGGGGGATGAGCAGTTCTTC	CASSVGDEQFF
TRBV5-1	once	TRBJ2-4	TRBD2	TGCGCCAGCAGCCTAATAGCGGGAGCGACCAAAAACATTCAGTACTTC	CASSLIAGATKNIQYF
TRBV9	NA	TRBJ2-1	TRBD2	TGTGCCAGCAGCGTAGGGCTAGCGGAGCCAGTTATGCAGTTCTTC	CASSVGLAEPVMQFF
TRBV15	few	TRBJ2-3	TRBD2	TGTGCCACCAGCAGAGGTCTGGGCGGGAGCGCAGATACGCAGTATTTT	CATSRGLGGSADTQYF
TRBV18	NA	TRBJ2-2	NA	TGTGCCAGCTCACCCCAACTGAACACCGGGGAGCTGTTTTTT	CASSPQLNTGELFF
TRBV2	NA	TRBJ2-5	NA	TGTGCCAGCACGGCCGGCTTTCAAGAGACCCAGTACTTC	CASTAGFQETQYF
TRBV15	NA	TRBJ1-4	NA	TGTGCCACCAGCAGAGATATCGGAGGGTCTAATGAAAAACTGTTTTTT	CATSRDIGGSNEKLFF
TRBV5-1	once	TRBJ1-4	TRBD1	TGCGCCAGCAGCCAACGACAGGGGGCTAATGAAAAACTGTTTTTT	CASSQRQGANEKLFF
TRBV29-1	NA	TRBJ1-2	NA	TGCAGCGTTGAAAGGCAGGCCGATGGCTACACCTTC	CSVERQADGYTF
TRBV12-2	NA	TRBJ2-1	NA	TGTGCAAGTCGCATACCTAGCGGGAGCGGGATGAAATTCGAGCAGTTCTTC	CASRIPSGSGMKFEQFF
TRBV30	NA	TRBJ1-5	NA	TGTGCCTGGAGTCCCGGGCAGGGGAGGCAGCCCCAGCATTTT	CAWSPGQGRQPQHF
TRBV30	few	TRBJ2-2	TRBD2	TGTGCCTGGAGTTCGCCGACTAGCGGCAACACCGGGGAGCTGTTTTTT	CAWSSPTSGNTGELFF
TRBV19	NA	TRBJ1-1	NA	TGTGCCAGTAGCGGGGCTTTGGTTACTGAAGCTTTCTTT	CASSGALVTEAFF
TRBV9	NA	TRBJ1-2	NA	TGTGCCAGCAGCGCCGACAGGCTTAACTATGGCTACACCTTC	CASSADRLNYGYTF
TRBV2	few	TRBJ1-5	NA	TGTGCCAGCAGGCGTGATCAGCCCCAGCATTTT	CASRRDQPQHF
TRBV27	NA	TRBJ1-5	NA	TGTGCCAGCAGCCCGCGAGATAGCAATCAGCCCCAGCATTTT	CASSPRDSNQPQHF
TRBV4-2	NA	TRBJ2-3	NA	TGTGCCAGCAGCCAAGATTGGGGTACGGGGAGCACGCAGTATTTT	CASSQDWGTGSTQYF
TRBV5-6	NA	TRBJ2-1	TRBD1	TGTGCCAGCAGCCCCTTGACAGGGACCAATGAGCAGTTCTTC	CASSPLTGTNEQFF
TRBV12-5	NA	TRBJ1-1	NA	TGTGCTAGTGGTTTGGCCCGGGAAGCTTTCTTT	CASGLAREAFF
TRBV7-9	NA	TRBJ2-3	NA	TGTGCCAGCAGCTTAGTGGCGGTTAGCACAGATACGCAGTATTTT	CASSLVAVSTDTQYF
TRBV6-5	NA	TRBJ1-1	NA	TGTGCCAGCAGTTACTCGACCTTCAGTTCTGCTTTCTTT	CASSYSTFSSAFF
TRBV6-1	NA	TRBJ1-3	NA	TGTGCCAGCAGTGAAAGGCCCAGCGCTGGGAACACCATATATTTT	CASSERPSAGNTIYF
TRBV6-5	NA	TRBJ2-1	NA	TGTGCCAGCAGTCCAATGGACAGCTACAATGAGCAGTTCTTC	CASSPMDSYNEQFF
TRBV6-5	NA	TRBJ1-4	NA	TGTGCCAGCAGATCGGGGGGCGATGAAAAACTGTTTTTT	CASRSGGDEKLFF
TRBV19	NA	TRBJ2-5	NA	TGTGCCAGTAGTAGAGGACTGCCCCCTCAGGAGACCCAGTACTTC	CASSRGLPPQETQYF
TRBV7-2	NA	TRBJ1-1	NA	TGTGCCAGCAGCTTAAGGCCCCCGGGGCAGAACACTGAAGCTTTCTTT	CASSLRPPGQNTEAFF
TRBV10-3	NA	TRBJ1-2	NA	TGTGCCATCGATCAGGGCGGCTATGGCTACACCTTC	CAIDQGGYGYTF
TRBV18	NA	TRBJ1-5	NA	TGTGCCAGCTCACTCCGGACGGGACTTAGCAATCAGCCCCAGCATTTT	CASSLRTGLSNQPQHF
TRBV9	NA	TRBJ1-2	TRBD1	TGTGCCAGCAGCGTAGCCGGGACAGGGGGCCCTAACTATGGCTACACCTTC	CASSVAGTGGPNYGYTF
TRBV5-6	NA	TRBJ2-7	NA	TGTGCCAGCAGCTTGGATAACAGAGTCTACGAGCAGTACTTC	CASSLDNRVYEQYF